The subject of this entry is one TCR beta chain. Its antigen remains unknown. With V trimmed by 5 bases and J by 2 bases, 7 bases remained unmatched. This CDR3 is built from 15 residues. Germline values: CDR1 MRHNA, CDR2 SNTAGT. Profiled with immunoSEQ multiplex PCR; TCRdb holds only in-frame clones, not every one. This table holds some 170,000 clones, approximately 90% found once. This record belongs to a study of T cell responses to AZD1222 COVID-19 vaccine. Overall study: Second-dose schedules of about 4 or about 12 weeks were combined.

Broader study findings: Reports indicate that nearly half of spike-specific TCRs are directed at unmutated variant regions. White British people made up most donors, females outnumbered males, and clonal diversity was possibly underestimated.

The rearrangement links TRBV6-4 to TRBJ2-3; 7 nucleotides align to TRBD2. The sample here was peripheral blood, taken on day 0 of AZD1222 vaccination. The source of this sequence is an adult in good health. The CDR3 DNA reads TGTGCCAGCAGTAGTACCGGGACTAACACAGATACGCAGTATTTT. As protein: CASSSTGTNTDTQYF.